This TCR beta chain is from a study of T cells in Graves' hyperthyroidism and ophthalmopathy (dated by TCRdb to the late 2010s). In the study overall: Peripheral blood samples were taken at initial diagnosis, before any treatment was given. TCR V-J signatures able to tell the groups apart were searched for in a discovery cohort of 90 to 100 patients, of whom over 40 had Graves' ophthalmopathy and roughly 57 had stable Graves' hyperthyroidism. Prospective prediction of ophthalmopathy was tested in an independent validation cohort of approximately 19 hyperthyroidism patients and around 16 patients who later progressed to ophthalmopathy. For training and testing, the 100 patients in the discovery cohort were randomly divided in a 7:3 ratio. The study also compared thyroid tissue and blood T-cell repertoires from over 5 Graves' hyperthyroidism patients. Once sampling was done, hyperthyroidism patients were given methimazole at a starting dose of 30 mg daily, whereas ophthalmopathy patients were given high-dose intravenous methylprednisolone. The paper describes TCR Vbeta CDR3 sequencing of around 140 peripheral blood samples, made up of 43 ophthalmopathy patients, some 76 hyperthyroidism patients and 17 progressor patients.

Beyond this particular receptor, the publication reports: Most expanded thyroid clonotypes (frequency above 0.001) were also found in blood, which suggests that blood repertoires may mirror thyroid immune responses. Sample size was not statistically predetermined, and blinding of investigators to group allocation was not performed. In cross-validation, a model built on a 13 V-J signature told ophthalmopathy apart from stable hyperthyroidism with under 90% sensitivity and about 81% specificity, and in testing the same model reached 80%/75%. In validation, the model predicted progression to ophthalmopathy a median of around six months before onset, with approximately 71% sensitivity and just under 75% specificity.

The TCR beta CDR3 regions were amplified from the RNA transcripts. The first round of RT-PCR for the TCR CDR3 was performed with the HTBI primer set and the Qiagen OneStep RT-PCR kit. Libraries were constructed in a second round of multiplex PCR, after which size selection and purification were carried out. The libraries were sequenced on an Illumina HiSeq2000 using paired-end 100 bp reads. Per the original workflow: SOAPnuke was used to process the raw data, with reads discarded if the reads contained adapters or uncalled bases, had a mean Phred below 15, or lacked an exact constant-primer or identifier match. COPE v1.2.5 was used to merge high-quality paired reads, and clonotypes were defined as unique nucleotide sequences. MiTCR v1.1 was used to align clonotypes to the IMGT TRBV, TRBD and TRBJ reference segments. Analysis was restricted to V-J combinations with a frequency above 0.0001, which covered 99.2% of repertoires. The TCS score was defined as the ratio of F50 (clonal expansion) to E x V (chaos), calculated using BLOSUM62-based TCRdist between CDR3 peptides within each V-J. Welch's t-statistics and random forest reduced around 520 V-J features to 10 to 15, which were used in a naive Bayes classifier (R e1071). TCRdb trimmed the raw reads at Q25, called clones with MiXCR and kept productive beta chains. Rows are unified per CDR3 protein, each entry keeping the most common DNA and genes. The V and J calls were determined by TCRdb, not by the authors. This sample has about 210,000 distinct CDR3 sequences in its table, and 15% to 20% of those were observed once. The top ten clones comprise approximately 46% of the sample.

Stable Graves' hyperthyroidism was defined as no progression to ophthalmopathy during 18 months of follow-up. Hyperthyroidism patients were aged 18 to 65 years and newly diagnosed, with disease duration of less than 2 months. Any patient with an uncontrolled infection, another autoimmune disease, pregnancy or lactation was excluded. Diagnoses relied on clinical symptoms, serum thyroxine and TRAb, thyroid ultrasound and orbital computed tomography. PBMCs were separated from roughly 10 ml of fresh peripheral blood using Ficoll-Paque density gradient centrifugation. Total RNA was extracted with Trizol reagent, and quality was checked on an Agilent 2100 Bioanalyzer. In this sample, this clonotype turned up many times. It lacks a known antigen. Base quality data are lacking; no much larger clone is found one base away. The CDR3 runs 16 amino acids, cysteine and phenylalanine included. The sequence is cut down to CDR3 DNA, 48 bases in frame from base 1. CDR1 KGHDR and CDR2 SFDVKD are derived from the germline V gene. Here V drops 3 bases and J drops 7 bases, and the junction holds 7 bases not matched to any gene.

The V and J segments used are TRBV24-1 and TRBJ2-2; 10 middle bases align to TRBD2. The clonotype was recovered from a man in his fifties or sixties with Graves' hyperthyroidism. The sequenced material came from blood. CDR3 reads: CATSDTTSGFIGELFF. The sequenced DNA is TGTGCCACCAGTGATACGACTAGCGGGTTTATCGGGGAGCTGTTTTTT.